Below are 15 T cell receptor beta chains sequenced from a single sample in a study of T cell changes during pregnancy in multiple sclerosis (dated by TCRdb to about 2019). Libraries were prepared through the immunoSEQ multiplex PCR assay. Drawn from immuneACCESS, this table holds only the in-frame rearrangements with V and J called that TCRdb kept. Clones are partly lost; checked studies trace under half to an unresolved V gene and leave the rest unexplained. The sample table lists about 39,000 clones, about nine tenths of them with a count of one. The top ten constitute around 0.47% of the sample. Material: CD4+ T cells from peripheral blood mononuclear cells, obtained in the first trimester of pregnancy. These TCRs come from a female donor in good health, enrolled as a control in a pregnancy study.

This chain joins TRBV19 and TRBJ1-1; 7 bases are shared with TRBD1. CDR3 length: 14 residues. V trimming: 5 bases; J trimming: 6 bases; junction bases outside the gene matches: 9. CDR1 and CDR2 (germline): LNHDA, SQIVND (reference sequence). CDR3 nucleotides: TGTGCCAGTAGTGTTGTAGGGGGCCTAGCTGAAGCTTTCTTT. As protein: CASSVVGGLAEAFF.

The V gene is TRBV4-3, the J gene TRBJ1-2, with D hard to call. Germline CDR1 reads LGHNA; CDR2 reads YSLEER. The CDR3 spans 16 residues. V lost 0 bases to trimming and J lost 6 bases, with 17 bases between them. In DNA, the CDR3 is TGCGCCAGCAGCCAAGATACCGAAGGAGGGTACGATGGCTACACCTTC. Amino acids: CASSQDTEGGYDGYTF.

J is TRBJ2-6 and V is TRBV9; 8 nucleotides agree with TRBD2. Germline assignment: CDR1 SGDLS and CDR2 YYNGEE. V was pared by 0 bases and J by 3 bases, with 5 bases of the junction left unmatched. CDR3 size: 17 residues. The CDR3: CASSVATGGLGANVLTF. CDR3 nucleotides: TGTGCCAGCAGCGTAGCTACGGGGGGGCTTGGGGCCAACGTCCTGACTTTC. The full variable domain, with the rest looked up from reference TRBV9 and TRBJ2-6, is DSGVTQTPKHLITATGQRVTLRCSPRSGDLSVYWYQQSLDQGLQFLIQYYNGEERAKGNILERFSAQQFPDLHSELNLSSLELGDSALYFCASSVATGGLGANVLTFGAGSRLTVL.

The gene calls are TRBV18 and TRBJ2-1, with D perhaps TRBD1 (5 bases). This CDR3 is built from 13 residues. The V and J ends lost 3 bases and 9 bases respectively, with 12 bases between them. In germline, CDR1 is KGHSH, CDR2 LQKENI. The CDR3 region is CASSPLRDGEQFF. The CDR3 DNA follows: TGTGCCAGCTCACCCCTCAGGGATGGTGAGCAGTTCTTC.

This chain links TRBV28 with TRBJ2-5; 8 bases are a match to TRBD2. Germline CDR1 is MDHEN and CDR2 is SYDVKM. V lost 4 bases to trimming and J lost 7 bases; unmatched junction nucleotides: 8. The CDR3 has 14 residues. The CDR3 protein is CASSSGGALTTQYF. The DNA of the CDR3 is TGTGCCAGCAGTTCCGGGGGGGCCCTGACGACCCAGTACTTC.

A few counts support this clone. This rearrangement joins TRBV4-3 to TRBJ2-1, with 15 bases that match TRBD2. V shed 1 base, J shed 12 bases, and the junction held 10 bases outside the gene matches. This CDR3 contains 17 residues. Germline V gene lookup returns CDR1 LGHNA and CDR2 YSLEER. CDR3 amino acids: CASSQGEGLAGGWGQFF. In nucleotides, the CDR3 is TGCGCCAGCAGCCAAGGAGAAGGACTAGCGGGGGGGTGGGGGCAGTTCTTC.

The V gene is TRBV4-3, the J gene TRBJ1-1; weak D call: TRBD1 (6 bases). This CDR3 spans 15 amino acids. The ends were cut back, 2 bases at V and 0 bases at J, with 10 bases in the middle. Germline loops: CDR1 LGHNA, CDR2 YSLEER. The CDR3 spells CASSQFDRMNTEAFF. The CDR3 DNA reads as TGCGCCAGCAGCCAATTCGACAGGATGAACACTGAAGCTTTCTTT.

This rearrangement joins TRBV4-3 to TRBJ1-1; 10 bases align to TRBD1. J gave up 10 bases and V 0 bases, and 11 bases lay outside the gene matches. The germline CDR1 and CDR2 sequences are LGHNA and YSLEER. The CDR3 spans 16 residues. The CDR3 nucleotides are TGCGCCAGCAGCCAAGAAGGGGGACAGGGGCGTTTCGCAGCTTTCTTT. Protein sequence: CASSQEGGQGRFAAFF.

The rearrangement uses TRBV4-3 and TRBJ1-2; 7 bases are a match to TRBD1. The CDR3 runs to 15 residues. V was clipped by 1 base and J by 4 bases; unmatched bases: 6. Germline V gene lookup returns CDR1 LGHNA and CDR2 YSLEER. CDR3 bases: TGCGCCAGCAGCCAAGTAACACAGGGGCTCTATGGCTACACCTTC. Translating gives CASSQVTQGLYGYTF.

The J gene is TRBJ1-1, the V gene TRBV7-8; TRBD1 is a possible D gene (5 bases). Germline V lookup: CDR1 SGHVS, CDR2 FQNEAQ. The CDR3 covers 18 residues. Trimming removed 0 bases from V and 1 base from J, with 18 bases in between. As DNA, the CDR3 is TGTGCCAGCAGCTTAGCGAGTAATTGGGGTAGGGGGAACACTGAAGCTTTCTTT. It encodes CASSLASNWGRGNTEAFF.

This sequence joins TRBV9 and TRBJ2-3; 7 bases are shared with TRBD2. Germline CDR1 reads SGDLS; CDR2 reads YYNGEE. With 4 bases clipped from V and 4 bases from J, the junction kept 3 bases outside the gene matches. This CDR3 has 13 residues. The CDR3 bases are TGTGCCAGCAGCATCGGACTAGCAGATACGCAGTATTTT. As protein: CASSIGLADTQYF.

This clone was counted once. The chain has TRBV6-6 and TRBJ2-2; TRBD2 might be the D (5 bases). Trimming shortened V by 5 bases and J by 10 bases, and 11 bases separated the two germline ends. Per germline, CDR1 MNHNY and CDR2 SVGAGI (reference sequence). The CDR3 length is 12 residues. The CDR3 DNA is TGTGCCAGCAGTCGGAGGCCCCCGGAGCTGTTTTTT. This codes for CASSRRPPELFF.

CDR3 DNA: TGCGCCAGCAGCGTGACTAGCCAAGAGACCCAGTACTTC. Residues: CASSVTSQETQYF. The chain uses TRBV5-1 and TRBJ2-5; TRBD2 might be the D (6 bases). V was pared by 4 bases and J by 1 base, with 8 bases between. Germline V gene data show CDR1 as SGHRS and CDR2 as YFSETQ. The CDR3 loop spans 13 amino acids.

CDR3 residues: CASRPGTVLFYEQYF. The CDR3 DNA follows: TGTGCCAGCAGGCCCGGGACAGTCCTATTCTACGAGCAGTACTTC. The J gene is TRBJ2-7, the V gene TRBV6-5; TRBD1 matches 7 bases. The CDR3 has 15 residues. The V segment lost 6 bases and the J segment 3 bases; nucleotides outside the gene matches: 11. Germline CDR1 MNHEY, CDR2 SVGAGI.

This chain connects TRBV7-9 to TRBJ1-2, with 7 bases fitting TRBD1. Losses at the gene ends were 5 bases for V and 3 bases for J; bases not matched to a gene: 9. The CDR3 covers 15 residues. CDR1 and CDR2 from the germline V gene are SEHNR and FQNEAQ (reference sequence). The CDR3 reads CASSLTGDVHYGYTF. CDR3 nucleotide sequence: TGTGCCAGCAGCCTCACAGGGGACGTACACTATGGCTACACCTTC.